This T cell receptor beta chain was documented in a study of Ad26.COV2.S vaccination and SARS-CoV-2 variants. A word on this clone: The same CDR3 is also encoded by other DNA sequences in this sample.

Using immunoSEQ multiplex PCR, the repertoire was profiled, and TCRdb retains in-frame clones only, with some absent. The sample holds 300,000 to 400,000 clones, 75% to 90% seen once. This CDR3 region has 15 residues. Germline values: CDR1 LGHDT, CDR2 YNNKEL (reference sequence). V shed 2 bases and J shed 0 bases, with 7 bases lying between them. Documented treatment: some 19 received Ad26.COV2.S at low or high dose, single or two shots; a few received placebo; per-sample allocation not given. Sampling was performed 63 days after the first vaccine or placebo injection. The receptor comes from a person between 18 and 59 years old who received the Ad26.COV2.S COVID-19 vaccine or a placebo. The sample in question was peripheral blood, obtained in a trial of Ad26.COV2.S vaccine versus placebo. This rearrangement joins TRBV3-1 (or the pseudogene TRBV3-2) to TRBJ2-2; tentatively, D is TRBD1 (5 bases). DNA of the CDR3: TGTGCCAGCAGCCAAATAGGGGCGAACACCGGGGAGCTGTTTTTT. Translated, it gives CASSQIGANTGELFF.